This TCR beta chain was sequenced for a study of regulatory T cells in long-lasting Graves disease. Regarding the study as a whole: Persistent patients shared 2,500 to 3,000 public clonotypes among themselves. Newly diagnosed patients shared fewer, at more than 850.

Time point of the sample: newly diagnosed GD, antithyroid drugs for less than 3 months. PBMC RNA served as the TCR library source. In building TCR beta libraries, iRepertoire HTBI primers were used together with Arm-PCR of CDR3 regions. TCRdb reprocessed the multiplex PCR reads with MiXCR, giving one entry per CDR3 protein. The table has approximately 400,000 distinct CDR3 sequences, over 12% seen once. Remarks on this clonotype: The antigen is not known.

These data were likewise used in another study, on T cells in Graves' hyperthyroidism and ophthalmopathy. That study reports: Blood also carried most thyroid clonotypes expanded above 0.001. It was a median approximately 6.9 months before onset that the model predicted ophthalmopathy.

The sequencing used peripheral blood mononuclear cells (PBMCs), collected at new diagnosis, from a patient treated with antithyroid drugs. This TCR was recovered from a middle-aged woman with Graves disease.

CDR3: CASSRRGGATGDRGNTIYF. The CDR3 DNA reads TGCGCCAGCAGCCGCCGAGGGGGGGCGACGGGGGATCGTGGAAACACCATATATTTT. The rearrangement links TRBV4-1 to TRBJ1-3, with D possibly TRBD1 on 6 matching bases. V was clipped by 4 bases and J by 3 bases, with 25 bases between them. The CDR3 spans 19 residues. The germline gives CDR1 MGHRA, CDR2 YSYEKL.